These 5 T cell receptor beta chains originate from one sample sequenced in a study of human T cells and chemical hapten exposure. TCRdb ran MiXCR on the RACE reads and lists one entry per CDR3 protein. The sample carries 250,000 to 300,000 distinct CDR3 sequences, just under 8% recorded once. As for time point: pre-sensitization, week 0. Described treatment: therapeutic diphenylcyclopropenone sensitization with weekly scalp DPC. The specimen comprised whole blood, sampled in connection with sensitization to the hapten diphenylcyclopropenone (DPC). These receptors were collected from a man aged 18-30 years with alopecia areata. Some clones in this sample may be carry-over from other donors' samples.

A word on this clonotype: This may be a read error: a much more frequent sequence differs by one nucleotide. The chain carries TRBV7-9 and TRBJ1-3, with D unclear. In germline, CDR1 is SEHNR, CDR2 FQNEAQ (reference sequence). The CDR3 is made up of 15 amino acids. This CDR3 reads CASSFDRLSGNTKYF. Written as DNA, the CDR3 is TGTGCCAGCAGCTTCGACCGTTTATCTGGAAACACCAAATATTTT. Based on the CDR3 plus reference TRBV7-9 and TRBJ1-3, the full variable domain is DTGVSQNPRHKITKRGQNVTFRCDPISEHNRLYWYRQTLGQGPEFLTYFQNEAQLEKSRLLSDRFSAERPKGSFSTLEIQRTEQGDSAMYLCASSFDRLSGNTKYFGEGSWLTVV.

V usage is TRBV6-5 and J usage is TRBJ2-2; no clear D gene. Per germline, CDR1 MNHEY and CDR2 SVGAGI. The V and J ends lost 0 bases and 4 bases respectively, with 6 bases between them. This CDR3 spans 14 amino acids. For the CDR3, the DNA is TGTGCCAGCAGTTACTCATTAACCACCGGGGAGCTGTTTTTT. Encoded protein: CASSYSLTTGELFF.

The V call is TRBV29-1, the J call TRBJ2-1, with a possible D match to TRBD2 (6 bases). There are 13 residues in the CDR3. Between the trimmed V and J ends, which lost 7 bases and 7 bases, there was a span of 17 bases. The germline V gene encodes CDR1 SQVTM and CDR2 ANQGSEA. CDR3: CSAAGLERNEQFF. In DNA, the CDR3 is TGCAGCGCCGCGGGGCTCGAAAGAAATGAGCAGTTCTTC.

In its sample, this clonotype was seen many times. The J gene is TRBJ1-4, the V gene TRBV28; possibly TRBD1 for D (6 bases). The CDR3 is made up of 14 amino acids. V was shortened by 5 bases and J by 8 bases, with 15 bases between the two germline ends. CDR1 and CDR2 (germline): MDHEN, SYDVKM. The CDR3 DNA sequence: TGTGCCAGCAGTCCGACAGGATGGGGGGAAAAACTGTTTTTT. Translated: CASSPTGWGEKLFF. Filled out from reference TRBV28 and TRBJ1-4, the complete variable domain reads DVKVTQSSRYLVKRTGEKVFLECVQDMDHENMFWYRQDPGLGLRLIYFSYDVKMKEKGDIPEGYSVSREKKERFSLILESASTNQTSMYLCASSPTGWGEKLFFGSGTQLSVL.

The sample holds a few counts of this clonotype. V is TRBV6-5 and J is TRBJ1-2, with D perhaps TRBD1 (5 bases). The CDR3 is 15 residues long. Trimming stripped 0 bases from V and 4 bases from J, with 12 bases between. Germline CDR1 is MNHEY and CDR2 is SVGAGI. For the CDR3, the DNA is TGTGCCAGCAGTTACTCCGGGGCGCGGGGCTATGGCTACACCTTC. The encoded protein is CASSYSGARGYGYTF.